A selection of T cell receptor beta chains follows, all from one sample in a study of cytomegalovirus exposure and HLA in healthy donors. The data were produced by immunoSEQ multiplex PCR, yet TCRdb's version contains in-frame clones alone and is incomplete. This sample carries 75,000 to 95,000 clones, over 60% of them seen once, and the ten largest clones take around a fifth. Sequencing input: PBMCs. These receptor sequences come from a woman in her forties or fifties in good health and CMV-seropositive. The conserved cysteine and the conserved F or W are not part of the CDR3 here.

v_call cdr3_aa
TRBV28 ASSYRGAPQETQY
TRBV7-2 ASSLAPGDLPQH
TRBV19 ASSIADSWVGANYGYT
TRBV7-9 SSSLGDNQPQH
TRBV2 ASSKTVNTEAF
TRBV7-2 ASSFWSGGYT
TRBV19 ASSIGTAGTEAF
TRBV19 ASRSRGTGELF
TRBV28 ASSLLQGLVETQY
TRBV2 ASSGQGAVGYT
TRBV30 AWSPGLTGLNTEAF
TRBV18 ASSLAGGQTDTQY
TRBV10-3 AISPGAYQPQH
TRBV9 ASTIGESGGFYEQY
TRBV28 ASRGVGETQY
TRBV28 ASTLEGDRGDYEQY
TRBV4-3 ASSQERAQVYGYT
TRBV7-9 ASSFSSGTDTQY
TRBV27 ASKIPGAPDTQY
TRBV27 ASSLGQGEQY
TRBV7-9 ASSPAGYT
TRBV11-3 ASSLVAGASSYNEQF
TRBV30 AWSAARFSNSGNTIY